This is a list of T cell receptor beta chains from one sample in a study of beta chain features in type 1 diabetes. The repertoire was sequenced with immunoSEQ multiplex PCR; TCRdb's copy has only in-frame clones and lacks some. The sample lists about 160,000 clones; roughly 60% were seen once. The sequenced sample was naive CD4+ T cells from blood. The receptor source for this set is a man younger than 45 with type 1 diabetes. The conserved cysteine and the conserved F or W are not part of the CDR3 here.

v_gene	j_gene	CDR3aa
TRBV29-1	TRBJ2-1	SVGEGWSYNEQF
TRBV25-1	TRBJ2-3	ASSVGQQSTDTQY
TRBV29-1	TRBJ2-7	SVATAEQY
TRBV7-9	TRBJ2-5	ASTPEPETQY
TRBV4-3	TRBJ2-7	ASSQDWSRGWYEQY
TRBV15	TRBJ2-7	ATSRAGGSTYEQY
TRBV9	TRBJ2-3	ASSVVGGQSTDTQY
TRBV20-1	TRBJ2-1	SARDRDKQF
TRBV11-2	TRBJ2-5	ASSPGQGLSRGLETQY
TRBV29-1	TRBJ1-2	SVEVTYGYT
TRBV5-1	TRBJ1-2	ASSALEGADGYT
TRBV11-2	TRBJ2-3	ASSLAGSGTDTQY
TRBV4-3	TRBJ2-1	ASSRGTGISYNEQF
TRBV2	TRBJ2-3	ASSARASGRRDTQY
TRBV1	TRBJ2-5	TSSRDRGQETQY
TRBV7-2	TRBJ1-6	ASRRDSAFNSPLH
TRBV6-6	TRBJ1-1	ASSFTMGFTEAF
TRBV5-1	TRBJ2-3	ASSLVAGATTDTQY
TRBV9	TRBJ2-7	ASSVVPDSIAEQY
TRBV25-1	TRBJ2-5	ASSESGFYQETQY
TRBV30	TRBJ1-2	ASRFSNYGYT
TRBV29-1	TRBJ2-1	SGTGTYNEQF
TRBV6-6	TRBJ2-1	ASSIPSSYNEQF
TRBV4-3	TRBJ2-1	ASSQDIRISYNEQF
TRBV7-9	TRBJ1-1	ASSLGQGNTEAF